This T cell receptor (delta chain) stems from a study of γδ T cells in repeated Plasmodium falciparum infection. Whole-study context: Donors were malaria-exposed Malian children or age- and gender-matched Australian children. Four controlled malaria infections with P. falciparum NF54 spanned 644 days. Study conclusions and caveats: Malian donors came from one small rural village, predominantly one ethnic group.

TCRdb re-called the multiplex PCR reads via CATT. This sample yields tens of thousands of delta-chain clones, of which 0.98% are seen a single time; 7.5% to 10% belongs to the top ten. This clone was seen a few times. The antigen remains undetermined. This DNA's translation differs at residue 6 from TCRdb's protein, which comes from a much larger clone; a read error is likely, and the protein shown is translated from the DNA. Sequenced sample: gamma-delta T cells from blood. This TCR came from a pool of human donors (malaria-infected and uninfected, not separated).

CDR3 protein: CACDTTGRARVWGTRPLSPKLIF. CDR3 sequence (DNA): TGTGCCTGTGACACCACCGGTCGGGCCAGGGTCTGGGGGACTCGACCCCTATCGCCTAAACTCATCTTT. The chain has TRDV2 and TRDJ1, with 8 bases lining up with TRDD3. The J gene, missing from TCRdb, was assigned here through DNA to germline matching. CDR1 is GEAIGNYY, CDR2 EKD, per germline. The CDR3 runs to 23 residues. The trim removed 0 bases at V and 7 bases at J, leaving 33 bases unmatched.